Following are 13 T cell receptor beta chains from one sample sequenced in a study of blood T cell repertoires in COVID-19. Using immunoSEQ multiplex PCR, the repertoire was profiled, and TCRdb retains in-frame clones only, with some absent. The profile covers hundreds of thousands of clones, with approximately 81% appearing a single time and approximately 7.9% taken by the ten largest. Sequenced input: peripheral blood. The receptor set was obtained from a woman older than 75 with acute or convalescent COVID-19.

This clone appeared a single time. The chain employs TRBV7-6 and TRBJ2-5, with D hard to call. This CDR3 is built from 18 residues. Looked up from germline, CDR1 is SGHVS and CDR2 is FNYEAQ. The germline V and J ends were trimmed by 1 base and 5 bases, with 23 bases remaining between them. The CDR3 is CASSLVAPASSTGETQYF. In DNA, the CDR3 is TGTGCCAGCAGCTTAGTGGCCCCTGCTTCGTCGACCGGGGAGACCCAGTACTTC.

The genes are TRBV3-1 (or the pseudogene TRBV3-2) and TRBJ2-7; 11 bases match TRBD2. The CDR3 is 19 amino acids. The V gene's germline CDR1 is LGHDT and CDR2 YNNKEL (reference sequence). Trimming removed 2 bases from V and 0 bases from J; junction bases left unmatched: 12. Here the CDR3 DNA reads TGTGCCAGCAGCCAAACTTCGCTAAGACTAGCGGGGCTCTCCTACGAGCAGTACTTC. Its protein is CASSQTSLRLAGLSYEQYF.

Here the CDR3 DNA reads TGTGCCAGCTTGCAGGAAAAACTGTTTTTT. Translated, it gives CASLQEKLFF. V and J are TRBV28 and TRBJ1-4, with no clear D. V gave up 8 bases and J gave up 8 bases, with 6 bases separating them. The germline V gene encodes CDR1 MDHEN and CDR2 SYDVKM. The CDR3 sequence is 10 residues long.

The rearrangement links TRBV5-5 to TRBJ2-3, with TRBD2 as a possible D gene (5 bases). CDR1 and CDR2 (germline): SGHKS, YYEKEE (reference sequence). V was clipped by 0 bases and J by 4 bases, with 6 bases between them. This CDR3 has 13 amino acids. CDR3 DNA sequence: TGTGCCAGCAGCTTGGCTAGCCCAGATACGCAGTATTTT. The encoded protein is CASSLASPDTQYF.

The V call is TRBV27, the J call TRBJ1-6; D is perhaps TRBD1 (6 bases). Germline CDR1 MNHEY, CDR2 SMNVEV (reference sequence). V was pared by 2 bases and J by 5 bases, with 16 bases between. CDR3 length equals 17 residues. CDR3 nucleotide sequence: TGTGCCAGCAGTTTAGAGTGGTCACAGGGTCATAATTCACCCCTCCACTTT. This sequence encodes CASSLEWSQGHNSPLHF.

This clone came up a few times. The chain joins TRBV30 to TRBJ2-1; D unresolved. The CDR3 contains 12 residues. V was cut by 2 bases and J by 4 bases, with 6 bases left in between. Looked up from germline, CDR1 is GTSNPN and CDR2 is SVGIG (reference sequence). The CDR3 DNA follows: TGTGCCTGGAGTCCCAATTACAATGAGCAGTTCTTC. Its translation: CAWSPNYNEQFF.

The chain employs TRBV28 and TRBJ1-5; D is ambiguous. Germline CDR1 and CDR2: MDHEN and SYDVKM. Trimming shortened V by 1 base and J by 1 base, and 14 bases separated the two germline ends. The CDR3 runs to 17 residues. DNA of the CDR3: TGTGCCAGCAGTTTATTGGTGACTGGCCTGAGCAATCAGCCCCAGCATTTT. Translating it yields CASSLLVTGLSNQPQHF.

The CDR3 is CASSSRQGAPNYGYTF. The CDR3 DNA sequence: TGTGCCAGCAGTTCCCGACAGGGGGCGCCTAACTATGGCTACACCTTC. This sequence joins TRBV6-6 and TRBJ1-2, with TRBD1 matching 10 bases. Germline CDR1 and CDR2: MNHNY and SVGAGI (reference sequence). With 4 bases clipped from V and 0 bases from J, the junction kept 5 bases outside the gene matches. The CDR3 has 16 amino acids.

The CDR3 sequence: CASSQGRLAGYNANTGELFF. CDR3 sequence (DNA): TGTGCCAGCAGCCAAGGGAGACTAGCGGGCTATAACGCGAACACCGGGGAGCTGTTTTTT. This chain links TRBV3-1 (or the pseudogene TRBV3-2) with TRBJ2-2; 10 bases are shared with TRBD2. CDR3 length: 20 amino acids. V lost 1 base to trimming and J lost 0 bases; unmatched junction nucleotides: 11. Germline loops: CDR1 LGHDT, CDR2 YNNKEL (reference sequence).

The CDR3 region has the DNA TGTGCCAGCAGACATACTGACAGGGGGCTCAATGAAAAACTGTTTTTT. This translates into CASRHTDRGLNEKLFF. The chain recombines TRBV28 with TRBJ1-4; 10 bases agree with TRBD1. This CDR3 is 16 amino acids long. Trimming took 6 bases from V and 5 from J; bases not matched to a gene: 9. CDR1 is MDHEN, CDR2 SYDVKM, per germline.

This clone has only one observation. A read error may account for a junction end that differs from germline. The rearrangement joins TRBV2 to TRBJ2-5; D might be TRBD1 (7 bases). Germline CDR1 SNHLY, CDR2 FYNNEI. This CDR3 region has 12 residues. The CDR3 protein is CASSETGTGGNF. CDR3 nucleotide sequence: TGTGCCAGCAGTGAGACAGGGACTGGGGGAAACTTC. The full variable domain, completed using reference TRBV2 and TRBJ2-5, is EPEVTQTPSHQVTQMGQEVILRCVPISNHLYFYWYRQILGQKVEFLVSFYNNEISEKSEIFDDQFSVERPDGSNFTLKIRSTKLEDSAMYFCASSETGTGGNFGPGTRLLVL.

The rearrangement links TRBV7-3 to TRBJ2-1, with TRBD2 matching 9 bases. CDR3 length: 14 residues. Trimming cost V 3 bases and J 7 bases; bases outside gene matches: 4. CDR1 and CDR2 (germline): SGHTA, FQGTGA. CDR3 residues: CASSFGLALNEQFF. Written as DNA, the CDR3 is TGTGCCAGCAGCTTCGGACTAGCGTTAAATGAGCAGTTCTTC.

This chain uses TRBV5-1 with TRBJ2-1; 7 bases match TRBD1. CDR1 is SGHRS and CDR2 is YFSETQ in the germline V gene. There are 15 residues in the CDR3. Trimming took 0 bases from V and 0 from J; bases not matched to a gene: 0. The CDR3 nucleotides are TGCGCCAGCAGCTTGGGGGACAGCTCCTACAATGAGCAGTTCTTC. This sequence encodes CASSLGDSSYNEQFF.